The TCR beta chain described here comes from a study of PD-1 blockade in mismatch repair-deficient tumors. Some clones are missing from TCRdb's copy, which holds only in-frame ones; the method was immunoSEQ multiplex PCR. The data contain approximately 40,000 clones, about four fifths of them seen just once; the ten biggest clones take up 22%. This CDR3 region has 15 residues. V was shortened by 3 bases and J by 5 bases, with 18 bases between the two germline ends. Per germline, CDR1 SGHRS and CDR2 YFSETQ. This clone was seen just once. TCRs were sequenced from three patients responding to pembrolizumab.

The source material was peripheral blood, sampled 4 weeks after starting pembrolizumab. The receptor's source is an adult with mismatch repair-deficient cancer. The V call is TRBV5-1, the J call TRBJ2-7; D is undetermined. The CDR3: CASSSELARQDEQYF. CDR3 DNA sequence: TGCGCCAGCAGCTCGGAATTGGCCAGGCAAGACGAGCAGTACTTC.